Each of the 26 T cell receptor beta chains below was sequenced from the same sample in a study of OX40 agonist ivuxolimab in advanced cancers. Only in-frame clones appear in the TCRdb table, and some are missing; sequencing was by immunoSEQ multiplex PCR. The sample consists of tens of thousands of clones, around 84% of them appearing once. The sequenced sample was CD4+ or CD8+ T cells sorted from blood, obtained in a trial of the OX40 agonist ivuxolimab. The receptors stem from an adult with an advanced solid tumor such as melanoma, head and neck, liver or kidney cancer.

V gene TRBV6-5 combines with J gene TRBJ2-7; D gene ambiguous. CDR1 is MNHEY, CDR2 SVGAGI, per germline. This CDR3 comprises 15 residues. V was trimmed by 5 bases and J by 0 bases, leaving 14 bases between them. The CDR3 loop reads CASSRESPSSYEQYF. The CDR3 DNA reads TGTGCCAGCAGTCGAGAGTCCCCGAGCTCCTACGAGCAGTACTTC.

The V call is TRBV21-1, the J call TRBJ2-1; the table's TRBD2 call for D was not verified on the DNA. TRBV21-1 is a pseudogene. This CDR3 comprises 16 residues. CDR3 in amino acids: CASSKRLAGYYNEQFF. The DNA of the CDR3 is TGTGCCAGCAGCAAGAGATTAGCGGGGTATTACAATGAGCAGTTCTTC.

The chain has TRBV29-1 and TRBJ2-1; no definite D call. This CDR3 region has 11 residues. V lost 3 bases and J lost 5, with 5 bases in between. Germline V gives CDR1 SQVTM, CDR2 ANQGSEA. CDR3 sequence: CSVEADNEQFF. CDR3 nucleotides: TGCAGCGTTGAGGCGGACAATGAGCAGTTCTTC.

The rearrangement uses TRBV6-5 and TRBJ1-1; no reliable D call. The CDR3 is 16 amino acids. Trimming removed 4 bases from V and 6 bases from J, with 21 bases in between. CDR1 MNHEY and CDR2 SVGAGI come from the germline V gene. As DNA, the CDR3 is TGTGCCAGCAGTTCCTCAGTCGATTGGGTGGGGTCTGAAGCTTTCTTT. Protein: CASSSSVDWVGSEAFF.

The chain links TRBV7-2 to TRBJ1-5; no firm D call. This CDR3 has 13 residues. Trimming removed 2 bases at V and 6 bases at J, with 8 bases between. CDR1 is SGHTA and CDR2 is FQGNSA in the germline V gene. This chain's CDR3 is CASSLTYTQPQHF. The DNA of the CDR3 is TGTGCCAGCAGCTTAACCTATACTCAGCCCCAGCATTTT.

The rearrangement links TRBV6-1 to TRBJ2-5; 11 bases fit TRBD2. The length of the CDR3 is 19 residues. Trimming at V came to 0 bases and at J to 5 bases, leaving 14 bases not matched to a gene. In germline, CDR1 is MNHNS, CDR2 SASEGT. CDR3 protein: CASSEALPGVAGGLETQYF. CDR3 DNA: TGTGCCAGCAGTGAAGCGCTACCGGGGGTAGCGGGAGGGTTGGAGACCCAGTACTTC.

This sequence joins TRBV28 and TRBJ2-1; TRBD2 matches at 7 bases. CDR1 is MDHEN, CDR2 SYDVKM, per germline. The CDR3 contains 15 residues. Trimming at V came to 5 bases and at J to 6 bases, leaving 10 bases not matched to a gene. The CDR3 region is CASSLWRESVNEQFF. Here the CDR3 DNA reads TGTGCCAGCAGTCTGTGGCGGGAGTCGGTCAATGAGCAGTTCTTC.

This chain uses TRBV27 with TRBJ2-7, with 7 bases fitting TRBD1. This CDR3 has 14 amino acids. Germline V gives CDR1 MNHEY, CDR2 SMNVEV (reference sequence). J lost 4 bases, V lost 3 bases, and 6 bases had no gene match. CDR3 sequence: CASSFQDRNYEQYF. The CDR3 coding sequence is TGTGCCAGCAGTTTCCAGGACAGGAATTACGAGCAGTACTTC.

The chain has TRBV5-6 and TRBJ2-5; 12 bases map to TRBD2. J was trimmed by 5 bases and V by 0 bases; bases with no gene match: 11. Germline V gives CDR1 SGHDT, CDR2 YYEEEE. The CDR3 loop spans 18 amino acids. The CDR3 region is CASSLAIRLAGVEETQYF. CDR3 DNA sequence: TGTGCCAGCAGCTTGGCCATTCGACTAGCGGGAGTAGAGGAGACCCAGTACTTC.

The chain uses TRBV27 and TRBJ2-3; no clear D. Germline-derived CDR1 and CDR2 are MNHEY and SMNVEV (reference sequence). V lost 2 bases and J lost 2, with 8 bases in between. The CDR3 is 14 amino acids. Here the CDR3 DNA reads TGTGCCAGCAGTTTAAGACTTGACACAGATACGCAGTATTTT. Amino acids: CASSLRLDTDTQYF.

In this sample, this clone turned up once. The V gene is TRBV5-6, the J gene TRBJ1-6; 7 bases match TRBD1. This CDR3 has 16 residues. Germline V gene data show CDR1 as SGHDT and CDR2 as YYEEEE. The junction had 2 bases not matched to a gene; V was cut back by 0 bases and J by 2 bases. Here the CDR3 reads CASSLGGGPYNSPLHF. Written as DNA, the CDR3 is TGTGCCAGCAGCTTGGGAGGGGGCCCCTATAATTCACCCCTCCACTTT.

This clone showed up just a few times. This chain links TRBV19 with TRBJ1-1; 10 bases line up with TRBD1. The V gene end was trimmed by 6 bases and the J gene end by 10 bases; junction bases not matched to a gene: 8. The germline gives CDR1 LNHDA, CDR2 SQIVND (reference sequence). The CDR3 contains 13 residues. The CDR3 loop is CASSLTGGWGAFF. The CDR3 DNA is TGTGCCAGTAGCTTGACAGGGGGCTGGGGAGCTTTCTTT.

The V call is TRBV11-2, the J call TRBJ2-5; no clear D gene. The CDR3 has 17 amino acids. Trimming shortened V by 2 bases and J by 7 bases, and 23 bases separated the two germline ends. Germline lookup yields CDR1 SGHAT and CDR2 FQNNGV. The CDR3 DNA sequence: TGTGCCAGCAGCTTATATTCGTCCGTCGGCGAATGGGGGACCCAGTACTTC. This gives the protein CASSLYSSVGEWGTQYF.

The CDR3 sequence is CASSSGTSGAYEQYF. The DNA for the CDR3 is TGTGCCAGCAGTTCCGGGACTAGCGGGGCGTACGAGCAGTACTTC. V gene TRBV27 combines with J gene TRBJ2-7, with 13 bases lining up with TRBD2. V lost 4 bases and J lost 4; bases outside the gene matches: 4. Germline lookup yields CDR1 MNHEY and CDR2 SMNVEV (reference sequence). The CDR3 covers 15 residues.

V and J are TRBV18 and TRBJ2-5; possibly TRBD2 for D (5 bases). V dropped 3 bases and J dropped 4 bases, with 12 bases sitting between them. The CDR3 is made up of 14 amino acids. CDR1 and CDR2 (germline): KGHSH, LQKENI. This CDR3 reads CASSPSSIGETQYF. The CDR3 nucleotides read TGTGCCAGCTCACCTTCTAGCATAGGAGAGACCCAGTACTTC.

V is TRBV14 and J is TRBJ1-2, with TRBD1 identical over 7 bases. Losses at the gene ends were 4 bases for V and 0 bases for J; bases not matched to a gene: 11. CDR1 and CDR2 from the germline V gene are SGHDN and FVKESK. The CDR3 loop spans 17 amino acids. The CDR3 loop reads CASSRGVDRRANYGYTF. The CDR3 DNA follows: TGTGCCAGCAGCCGTGGAGTGGACAGGCGAGCTAACTATGGCTACACCTTC. The variable domain in full, completed from reference TRBV14 and TRBJ1-2, reads EAGVTQFPSHSVIEKGQTVTLRCDPISGHDNLYWYRRVMGKEIKFLLHFVKESKQDESGMPNNRFLAERTGGTYSTLKVQPAELEDSGVYFCASSRGVDRRANYGYTFGSGTRLTVV.

This clone was picked up a small number of times. The genes are TRBV30 and TRBJ2-6; D is undetermined. The V end was cut by 1 base, the J end by 4 bases, with 14 bases between. Germline CDR1 is GTSNPN and CDR2 is SVGIG (reference sequence). The CDR3 extends over 16 amino acids. CDR3: CAWSEDALTGANVLTF. CDR3 DNA: TGTGCCTGGAGTGAAGACGCCCTTACAGGGGCCAACGTCCTGACTTTC.

The CDR3 protein is CASSLDTKYEQYF. CDR3 coding DNA: TGCGCCAGCAGCTTGGACACCAAATACGAGCAGTACTTC. The chain employs TRBV5-1 and TRBJ2-7; no clear D. The CDR3 sequence is 13 residues long. Germline lookup yields CDR1 SGHRS and CDR2 YFSETQ. V was trimmed by 0 bases and J by 4 bases, leaving 8 bases between them.

The genes are TRBV28 and TRBJ1-1, with D unresolved. The germline V gene has CDR1 MDHEN and CDR2 SYDVKM. The CDR3 is 14 residues long. V lost 5 bases, J lost 1 base, and 11 bases lay in between. CDR3 nucleotides: TGTGCCAGCAGTCTTCCGGGAGGGAACACTGAAGCTTTCTTT. It specifies CASSLPGGNTEAFF.

The CDR3 is CASRKPGQGANEQFF. CDR3 nucleotide sequence: TGTGCCAGCAGAAAGCCCGGACAGGGGGCGAATGAGCAGTTCTTC. The chain is built from TRBV7-8 and TRBJ2-1; 11 bases align to TRBD1. The CDR3 runs to 15 residues. The junction had 8 bases not matched to a gene; V was cut back by 6 bases and J by 7 bases. Germline V CDR1 and CDR2: SGHVS, FQNEAQ.

The chain recombines TRBV9 with TRBJ2-7; 11 nucleotides agree with TRBD1. CDR1 is SGDLS, CDR2 YYNGEE, per germline. The CDR3 is made up of 14 amino acids. V was pared by 3 bases and J by 3 bases, with 2 bases of the junction left unmatched. The CDR3 DNA follows: TGTGCCAGCAGCGGGGACAGGGGGGACTACGAGCAGTACTTC. Its protein product is CASSGDRGDYEQYF.

This sequence joins TRBV5-1 and TRBJ2-5; 12 positions match TRBD2. Germline loops: CDR1 SGHRS, CDR2 YFSETQ. J gave up 4 bases and V 0 bases, and 7 bases lay outside the gene matches. The CDR3 runs 17 residues. DNA for the CDR3: TGCGCCAGCAGCTTGGAGGCTAGCGGGAGGGCCCGAGAGACCCAGTACTTC. It specifies CASSLEASGRARETQYF.

The V gene is TRBV5-1, the J gene TRBJ1-2, with D perhaps TRBD1 (6 bases). Germline loops: CDR1 SGHRS, CDR2 YFSETQ. This CDR3 region has 12 residues. Trimming removed 0 bases from V and 6 bases from J, with 6 bases in between. The CDR3 loop reads CASSLGGHGYTF. CDR3 DNA sequence: TGCGCCAGCAGCTTGGGGGGGCATGGCTACACCTTC. Full variable domain (rest looked up from reference TRBV5-1 and TRBJ1-2): KAGVTQTPRYLIKTRGQQVTLSCSPISGHRSVSWYQQTPGQGLQFLFEYFSETQRNKGNFPGRFSGRQFSNSRSEMNVSTLELGDSALYLCASSLGGHGYTFGSGTRLTVV.

This sequence joins TRBV30 and TRBJ2-7; D perhaps matches TRBD2 (5 bases). The germline gives CDR1 GTSNPN, CDR2 SVGIG (reference sequence). The CDR3 length is 15 residues. Trimming took 0 bases from V and 2 from J, leaving 14 bases between them. This CDR3 is CAWSVPLARTYEQYF. As DNA, the CDR3 is TGTGCCTGGAGTGTCCCGCTAGCCCGAACCTACGAGCAGTACTTC.

J is TRBJ2-1 and V is TRBV11-3, with TRBD1 as a possible D gene (6 bases). The CDR3 is 14 amino acids. V lost 2 bases to trimming and J lost 3 bases, with 8 bases between them. Per germline, CDR1 SGHNT and CDR2 YENEEA. The CDR3 reads CASSLTGLYNEQFF. The DNA of the CDR3 is TGTGCCAGCAGCTTAACAGGGCTCTACAATGAGCAGTTCTTC.

The J gene is TRBJ2-5, the V gene TRBV7-9; D perhaps matches TRBD2 (6 bases). The V gene lost 3 bases and the J gene lost 5 bases, with 16 bases spanning the gap. Germline CDR1 SEHNR, CDR2 FQNEAQ (reference sequence). This CDR3 is 15 amino acids long. CDR3 residues: CASSLVGLQWETQYF. CDR3 bases: TGTGCCAGCAGCTTGGTGGGACTCCAGTGGGAGACCCAGTACTTC.